This T cell receptor beta chain appears in the sequencing data of a study of PD-L1 blockade in urothelial cancer. Across the study: Men with urothelial cancer arising in the bladder made up about 85% of the roughly 30 patients. As for prior chemotherapy regimens, patients had received 0 to 3. Analyses used blood from 3 weeks (second dose) and 6 weeks after treatment start. Study-level points and caveats: Tumor-associated clones in the blood of durable-benefit patients grew more at 3 weeks.

Germline CDR1 MDHEN, CDR2 SYDVKM. This CDR3 has 12 residues. The V and J ends lost 7 bases and 8 bases respectively, with 14 bases between them. The time point here: peripheral blood 6 weeks after treatment start. With regard to this clone: As yet, its antigen is unknown.

Assay: immunoSEQ multiplex PCR; the TCRdb copy retains only in-frame clones and omits some. Seen here are approximately 120,000 clones, around 88% observed once, and the top ten hold around 2.4%. This chain joins TRBV28 and TRBJ1-2, with D unresolved. The receptor was isolated from a man aged 50-60 years with urothelial cancer. The sequences come from PBMCs, collected around atezolizumab (anti-PD-L1) treatment. The CDR3 region has the DNA TGTGCCAGCAACAAGTCCCTGCTGGGCTACACCTTC. This gives the protein CASNKSLLGYTF.